A selection of T cell receptor beta chains follows, all from one sample in a study of blood T cell repertoires in COVID-19. TCRdb's copy holds only in-frame clones and misses some; the assay was immunoSEQ multiplex PCR. In the table there are approximately 190,000 clones, about 85% of which are singletons. What was sequenced was peripheral blood. The receptors were sampled from a human donor in a cohort sampled during active COVID-19. CDR3s include the opening cysteine and the closing phenylalanine or tryptophan. A D gene is named only where the DNA matches it firmly. Clone sizes are given selectively: once, few, many, or a class where the clone is expanded.

TRBV5-1	once	TRBD1	TRBJ2-4	CASSTGQGDIQYF	TGCGCCAGCAGCACCGGACAGGGCGACATTCAGTACTTC
TRBV6-1	-	TRBD2	TRBJ2-1	CASSETRSRGLAGVGEQFF	TGTGCCAGCAGTGAAACGCGGAGCAGAGGACTAGCGGGGGTGGGTGAGCAGTTCTTC
TRBV6-5	-	-	TRBJ1-5	CASSYSRVNNQPQHF	TGTGCCAGCAGTTACTCCCGGGTCAACAATCAGCCCCAGCATTTT
TRBV28	-	TRBD1	TRBJ2-3	CAGGTGSGDTQYF	TGTGCGGGGGGGACAGGGTCGGGAGATACGCAGTATTTT
TRBV29-1	-	-	TRBJ2-3	CSVVRGTYVDTQYF	TGCAGCGTTGTGAGGGGGACGTACGTAGATACGCAGTATTTT
TRBV9	-	-	TRBJ1-4	CASSVGRGRPLNEKLFF	TGTGCCAGCAGCGTAGGGAGGGGCCGACCCCTTAATGAAAAACTGTTTTTT
TRBV7-9	-	-	TRBJ1-5	CATSRGGNQPQHF	TGTGCCACCTCACGGGGGGGCAATCAGCCCCAGCATTTT
TRBV5-1	-	-	TRBJ2-1	CASSYQIQAAYNEQFF	TGCGCCAGCAGCTACCAGATCCAAGCGGCCTACAATGAGCAGTTCTTC
TRBV11-2	few	-	TRBJ1-2	CASSLTPTETYGYTF	TGTGCCAGCAGCTTAACGCCGACAGAAACCTATGGCTACACCTTC
TRBV5-1	-	-	TRBJ2-1	CASSNPQGWVQFF	TGCGCCAGCAGCAACCCACAGGGATGGGTGCAGTTCTTC
TRBV4-1	once	TRBD2	TRBJ2-1	CASSQRESGGPNYNEQFF	TGCGCCAGCAGCCAACGGGAAAGCGGGGGGCCGAACTACAATGAGCAGTTCTTC
TRBV18	-	TRBD1	TRBJ2-7	CASSRTGVTSYEQYF	TGTGCCAGCTCACGGACAGGGGTGACCTCCTACGAGCAGTACTTC
TRBV5-1	-	-	TRBJ2-5	CASSPSAGAGPQETQYF	TGCGCCAGCAGCCCCTCCGCAGGGGCCGGTCCCCAAGAGACCCAGTACTTC
TRBV29-1	-	-	TRBJ2-5	CSVEDGGAGMETQYF	TGCAGCGTTGAAGATGGAGGGGCAGGGATGGAGACCCAGTACTTC
TRBV7-9	once	-	TRBJ1-2	CASSSFRAYGYTF	TGTGCCAGCAGCTCCTTCAGGGCCTATGGCTACACCTTC
TRBV5-1	-	-	TRBJ2-1	CASSLVAMIANEQFF	TGCGCCAGCAGCTTGGTGGCCATGATAGCGAATGAGCAGTTCTTC
TRBV4-2	-	TRBD2	TRBJ2-1	CASSQALGLEFNEQFF	TGTGCCAGCAGCCAAGCTCTCGGACTAGAGTTCAATGAGCAGTTCTTC
TRBV7-9	few	TRBD2	TRBJ2-1	CASSESGIRYNEQFF	TGTGCCAGCAGCGAGAGCGGGATTCGATACAATGAGCAGTTCTTC
TRBV28	-	TRBD1	TRBJ1-2	CASRPGGSYGYTF	TGTGCCAGCAGGCCAGGGGGAAGCTATGGCTACACCTTC
TRBV5-8	-	TRBD2	TRBJ2-7	CASSLVAGEAEQYF	TGTGCCAGCAGCTTGGTGGCGGGAGAAGCCGAGCAGTACTTC
TRBV11-1	-	-	TRBJ2-5	CASSSAGGQGETQYF	TGTGCCAGCAGCTCCGCCGGGGGGCAGGGAGAGACCCAGTACTTC
TRBV19	-	-	TRBJ2-7	CASSIAWPSYEQYF	TGTGCCAGTAGTATAGCGTGGCCGTCCTACGAGCAGTACTTC
TRBV4-1	-	TRBD1	TRBJ1-1	CASSRRGQGWGNTEAFF	TGCGCCAGCAGCCGAAGGGGACAGGGTTGGGGGAACACTGAAGCTTTCTTT
TRBV5-1	-	-	TRBJ2-2	CASSRDISGLAGELFF	TGCGCCAGCAGCCGAGATATATCAGGGTTAGCCGGGGAGCTGTTTTTT
TRBV3-1/TRBV3-2	-	TRBD1	TRBJ2-7	CASSQSDRGYEQYF	TGTGCCAGCAGCCAATCGGACAGGGGCTACGAGCAGTACTTC
TRBV7-2	-	TRBD2	TRBJ2-7	CASSLGGLAVYEQYF	TGTGCCAGCAGCTTGGGTGGACTAGCGGTCTACGAGCAGTACTTC